The 2 T cell receptor beta chains given below trace back to one sample, sequenced in a study of molecular identifiers for immune sequencing clone quantification (dated by TCRdb to the late 2010s). Library method: PCR. The sequencer listed for this sample is NextSeq 500. Clones were called with MiXCR by TCRdb after fastp trimmed the public reads at Q25, and only in-frame beta chains were retained. All rows with the same CDR3 protein become a single entry with the most common DNA and genes. The sample records tens of thousands of distinct CDR3 sequences, 24% of which are singletons. More than 0.75% of the sample is taken by the ten largest. Sequencing used naive CD8+ T cells from blood, with Jurkat cell RNA spiked in. Per the publication, the cell subset or site label means: FACS-sorted CD8+CD4-CCR7+CD45RA+ naive T cells. The receptor source for this set is a human donor in good health. Some libraries in this study had Jurkat cell RNA spiked in.

Comments on this clonotype: A much larger clonotype is one base distant, so this may be a read error. V gene TRBV19 combines with J gene TRBJ2-1, with D perhaps being TRBD1 or TRBD2 (5 bases each). Germline V CDR1 and CDR2: LNHDA, SQIVND (reference sequence). CDR3 size: 14 residues. CDR3 DNA sequence: TGTGCCAGTAGTCAAGGGACGGCCTACAATGAGCAGCTCTTC. Translated: CASSQGTAYNEQLF.

There are many counts of this clonotype. The chain combines TRBV20-1 with TRBJ2-7, with a tentative D call TRBD1 (6 bases). V lost 1 base and J lost 3, with 10 bases in between. The germline gives CDR1 DFQATT, CDR2 SNEGSKA (reference sequence). CDR3 length: 13 amino acids. The CDR3 DNA reads as TGCAGTGCTAGAGTAACAGGGTACTACGAGCAGTACTTC. It yields the protein CSARVTGYYEQYF.